This T cell receptor beta chain was observed in a study of T-cell memory formation after mild COVID-19. TCRdb analysed the 5' RACE reads with MiXCR anew, one entry per CDR3 protein. The data contain some 65,000 distinct CDR3 sequences, 15% to 20% of them singletons. Germline V gene lookup returns CDR1 SGHVS and CDR2 FQNEAQ. The CDR3 sequence is 14 residues long. V dropped 2 bases and J dropped 8 bases, with 15 bases sitting between them. Sequenced sample: PBMCs or a T cell subset sorted from them (not recorded which). The chain uses TRBV7-8 and TRBJ1-1; D is unclear. This receptor was obtained from an adult woman who had mild COVID-19 (a few samples of this study predate the infection). Cell type and time point are not known. CDR3 sequence reads: CASSLIGMGVEAFF. The CDR3 coding sequence is TGTGCCAGCAGCTTAATAGGGATGGGAGTCGAAGCTTTCTTT.